The T cell receptor beta chain described here comes from a study of T cells in Graves' hyperthyroidism and ophthalmopathy. Study information: Peripheral blood sampling occurred at initial diagnosis, before any treatment.

The V gene's germline CDR1 is SGHAT and CDR2 FQNNGV. Trimming took 5 bases from V and 2 from J; bases not matched to a gene: 8. The CDR3 is 16 residues long. Researchers amplified the TCR beta CDR3 regions from RNA transcripts. RT-PCR in the first round (using the HTBI primer set) targeted the TCR CDR3. TCRdb reprocessed the multiplex PCR reads with MiXCR, giving one entry per CDR3 protein. The sample lists hundreds of thousands of distinct CDR3 sequences, 20% to 30% occurring once. The J gene is TRBJ2-1, the V gene TRBV11-2; 8 bases match TRBD2. The sequence was collected from a man between 45 and 60 years old with Graves' hyperthyroidism. Material: blood. CDR3 in amino acids: CASSPGGTRTYNEQFF. CDR3 in DNA: TGTGCCAGCAGCCCGGGGGGGACTAGAACCTACAATGAGCAGTTCTTC.